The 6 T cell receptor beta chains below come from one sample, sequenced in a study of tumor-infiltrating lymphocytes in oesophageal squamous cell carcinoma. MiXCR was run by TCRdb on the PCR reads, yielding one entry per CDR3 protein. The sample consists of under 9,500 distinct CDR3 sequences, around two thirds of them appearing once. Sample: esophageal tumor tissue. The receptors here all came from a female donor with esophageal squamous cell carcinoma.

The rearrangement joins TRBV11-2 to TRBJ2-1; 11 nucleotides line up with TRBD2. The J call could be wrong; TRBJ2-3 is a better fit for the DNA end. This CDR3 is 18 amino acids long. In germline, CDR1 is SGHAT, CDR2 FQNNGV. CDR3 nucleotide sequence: TGTGCCAGCAGCTTCACTGTGACTAGCGGGGTAATCACAGATACGCAGTATTTT. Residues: CASSFTVTSGVITDTQYF.

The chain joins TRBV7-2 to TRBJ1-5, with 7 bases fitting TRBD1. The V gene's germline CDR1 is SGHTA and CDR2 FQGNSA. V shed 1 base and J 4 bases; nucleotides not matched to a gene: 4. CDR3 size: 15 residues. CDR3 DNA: TGTGCCAGCAGCTTAGATTCAGGGGGAAATCAGCCCCAGCATTTT. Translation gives CASSLDSGGNQPQHF.

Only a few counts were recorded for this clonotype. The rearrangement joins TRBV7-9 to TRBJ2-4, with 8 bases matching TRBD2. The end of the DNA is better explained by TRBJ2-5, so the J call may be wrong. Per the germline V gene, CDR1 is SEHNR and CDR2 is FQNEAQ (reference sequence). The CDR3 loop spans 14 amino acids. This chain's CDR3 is CASSPHSGVETQYF. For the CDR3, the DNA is TGTGCCAGCAGCCCTCATAGCGGGGTGGAGACCCAGTACTTC.

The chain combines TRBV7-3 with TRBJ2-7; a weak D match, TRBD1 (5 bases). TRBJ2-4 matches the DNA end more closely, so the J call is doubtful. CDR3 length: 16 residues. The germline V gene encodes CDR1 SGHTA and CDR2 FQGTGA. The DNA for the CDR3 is TGTGCCAGCAGCCCCCCCAGGGCAGGGCACAAAAACATTCAGTACTTC. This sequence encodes CASSPPRAGHKNIQYF.

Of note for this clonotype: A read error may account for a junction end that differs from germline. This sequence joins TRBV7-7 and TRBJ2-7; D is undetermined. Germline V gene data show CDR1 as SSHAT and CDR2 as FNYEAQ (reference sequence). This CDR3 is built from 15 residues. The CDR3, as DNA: TGTGCCAGCAGCTTAGGTATCCAGAGCTCCTACGAGCAGTACTTT. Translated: CASSLGIQSSYEQYF.

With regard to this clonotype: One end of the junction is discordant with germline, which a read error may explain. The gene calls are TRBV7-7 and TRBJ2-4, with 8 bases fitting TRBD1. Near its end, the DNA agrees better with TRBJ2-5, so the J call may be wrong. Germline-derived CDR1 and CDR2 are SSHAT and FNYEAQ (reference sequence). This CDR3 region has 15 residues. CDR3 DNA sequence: TGTGCTAGCAGCTTATTCCAGGGGGCCGGAGAGACCCAGTACTTC. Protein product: CASSLFQGAGETQYF.